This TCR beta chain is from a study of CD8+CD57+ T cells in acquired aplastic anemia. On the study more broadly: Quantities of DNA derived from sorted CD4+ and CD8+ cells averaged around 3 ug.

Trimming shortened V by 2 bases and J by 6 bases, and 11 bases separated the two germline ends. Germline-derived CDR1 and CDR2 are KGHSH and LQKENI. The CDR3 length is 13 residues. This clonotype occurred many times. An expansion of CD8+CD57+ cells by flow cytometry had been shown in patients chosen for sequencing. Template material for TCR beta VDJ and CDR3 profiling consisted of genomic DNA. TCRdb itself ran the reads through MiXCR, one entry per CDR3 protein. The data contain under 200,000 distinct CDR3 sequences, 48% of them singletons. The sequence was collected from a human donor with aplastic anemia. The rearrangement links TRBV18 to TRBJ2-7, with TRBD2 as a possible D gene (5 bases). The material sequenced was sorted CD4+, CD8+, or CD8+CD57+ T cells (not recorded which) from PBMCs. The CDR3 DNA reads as TGTGCCAGCTCACCAATGGACTGGGTCGAGCAGTACTTC. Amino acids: CASSPMDWVEQYF.